These T cell receptor beta chains were read from a single sample in a study of blood T cells in healthy people across ages. TCRdb recomputed calls from the 5' RACE reads with MiXCR, one row per CDR3 protein. This repertoire shows 1 million to 1.2 million distinct CDR3 sequences, more than 30% found once; its top ten account for over 10%. The sequenced sample was blood. These receptor sequences come from a man aged 18-30 years in good health. The CDR3 runs from the conserved cysteine through the conserved F or W. The order of the fields is V gene, D gene, J gene, CDR3 length, CDR3 protein. A D gene is named only where the DNA matches it firmly.

TRBV29-1	TRBD1	TRBJ1-2	13	CSGNLQGTTGYTF
TRBV3-1	TRBD1	TRBJ2-7	13	CASSQLGDRVMYF
TRBV3-1	TRBD1	TRBJ1-1	16	CASSQPGTELNTEAFF
TRBV6-1	-	TRBJ1-1	15	CASSPQTGGGTEAFF
TRBV10-2	-	TRBJ2-2	14	CASREGRSRGELFF
TRBV5-6	-	TRBJ2-7	14	CASSLVGQYYEQYF
TRBV6-2/TRBV6-3	TRBD1	TRBJ2-1	18	CASSYDPVRDRFYNEQFF
TRBV20-1	-	TRBJ2-1	16	CSARVARHLNNNEQFF
TRBV9	-	TRBJ2-1	15	CASRGLGGSGNEQFF
TRBV2	TRBD1	TRBJ1-5	15	CASSEPRGLNQPQHF
TRBV20-1	-	TRBJ1-2	11	CSAGYRAGYTF
TRBV5-6	-	TRBJ2-7	14	CASSLAGISYEQYF
TRBV4-1	-	TRBJ1-5	17	CASSQGPLALFNQPQHF
TRBV7-2	TRBD2	TRBJ2-3	16	CASSLGGAGGMDTQYF
TRBV4-3	-	TRBJ1-4	13	CASSQAGREKLFF
TRBV5-1	TRBD1	TRBJ1-1	14	CASSLVTGTTEAFF
TRBV5-1	-	TRBJ2-1	12	CASGNRGNEQFF
TRBV2	-	TRBJ1-1	14	CAARPGTSNTEAFF
TRBV20-1	TRBD1	TRBJ1-1	14	CSARDTGTVTEAFF
TRBV9	TRBD2	TRBJ2-1	17	CASSVGLAGETYNEQFF
TRBV12-3/TRBV12-4	-	TRBJ1-2	15	CASSLGFGTGSGYTF
TRBV4-3	-	TRBJ2-3	16	CASSQEGSVSTDTQYF
TRBV6-2/TRBV6-3	-	TRBJ1-2	13	CASIPGEGMSYTF
TRBV7-9	-	TRBJ1-5	15	CASSLGEAGNQPQHF
TRBV29-1	TRBD2	TRBJ2-5	13	CSTRTSGGETQYF
TRBV6-6	-	TRBJ2-1	13	CASSYSSCNEQFF
TRBV4-2	-	TRBJ1-4	14	CASSQDLANEKLFF
TRBV4-3	-	TRBJ2-2	12	CASSQVNGELFF
TRBV5-1	TRBD1	TRBJ1-1	16	CASSENPTGENTEAFF
TRBV12-3/TRBV12-4	TRBD1	TRBJ2-2	14	CASSFTGVAGELFF